Given below is one TCR beta chain in context. Its target is not known. The data stem from a study of T cell responses to AZD1222 COVID-19 vaccine. Whole-study results and caveats: Spike-specific TCRs gained breadth and depth after people received two AZD1222 doses. It was only after the peak T cell response that any repertoires were sampled. Baseline serostatus was positive in only a handful of AZD1222 recipients.

Using immunoSEQ multiplex PCR, the repertoire was profiled, and TCRdb retains in-frame clones only, with some absent. The table lists roughly 28,000 clones, about 93% of them singletons, with roughly 8.1% in the top ten. This receptor was identified in an adult in good health. The sequences come from peripheral blood, collected on day 0 of AZD1222 vaccination.

The CDR3 is CASSVGGTAKNIQYF. CDR3 DNA sequence: TGTGCCAGCAGCGTAGGGGGTACAGCCAAAAACATTCAGTACTTC. This sequence joins TRBV9 and TRBJ2-4; D remains ambiguous. This CDR3 has 15 residues. The ends were cut back, 0 bases at V and 0 bases at J, with 7 bases in the middle. The germline V gene encodes CDR1 SGDLS and CDR2 YYNGEE.